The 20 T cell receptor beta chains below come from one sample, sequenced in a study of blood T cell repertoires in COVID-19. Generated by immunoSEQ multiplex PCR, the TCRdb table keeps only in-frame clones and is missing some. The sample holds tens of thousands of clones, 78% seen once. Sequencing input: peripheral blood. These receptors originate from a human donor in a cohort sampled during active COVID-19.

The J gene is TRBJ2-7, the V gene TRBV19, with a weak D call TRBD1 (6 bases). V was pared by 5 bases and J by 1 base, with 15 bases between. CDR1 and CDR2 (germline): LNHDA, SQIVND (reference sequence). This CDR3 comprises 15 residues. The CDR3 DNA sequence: TGTGCCAGTAGTCGGGCCGGGACACTTTCCTACGAGCAGTACTTC. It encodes CASSRAGTLSYEQYF. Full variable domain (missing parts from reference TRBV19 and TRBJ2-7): DGGITQSPKYLFRKEGQNVTLSCEQNLNHDAMYWYRQDPGQGLRLIYYSQIVNDFQKGDIAEGYSVSREKKESFPLTVTSAQKNPTAFYLCASSRAGTLSYEQYFGPGTRLTVT.

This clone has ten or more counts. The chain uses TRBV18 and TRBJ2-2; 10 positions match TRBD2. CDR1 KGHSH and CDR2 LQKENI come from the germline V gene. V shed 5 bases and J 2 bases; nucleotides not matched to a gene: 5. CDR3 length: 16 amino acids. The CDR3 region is CASSSSSGSNTGELFF. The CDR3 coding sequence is TGTGCCAGCTCATCGTCTAGCGGGAGTAACACCGGGGAGCTGTTTTTT.

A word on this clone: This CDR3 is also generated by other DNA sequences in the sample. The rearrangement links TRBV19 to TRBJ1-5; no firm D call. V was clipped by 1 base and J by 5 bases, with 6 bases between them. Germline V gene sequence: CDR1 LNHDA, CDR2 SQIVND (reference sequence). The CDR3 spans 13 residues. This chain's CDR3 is CASSIGGDQPQHF. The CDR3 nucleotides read TGTGCCAGTAGTATAGGAGGAGATCAGCCCCAGCATTTT.

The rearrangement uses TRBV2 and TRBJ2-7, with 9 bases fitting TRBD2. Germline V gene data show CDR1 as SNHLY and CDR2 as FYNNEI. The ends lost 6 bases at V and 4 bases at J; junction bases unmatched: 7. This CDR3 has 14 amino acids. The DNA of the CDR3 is TGTGCCAGCAGGCCGGGACTAGCTTTGTACGAGCAGTACTTC. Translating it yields CASRPGLALYEQYF. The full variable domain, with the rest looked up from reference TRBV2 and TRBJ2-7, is EPEVTQTPSHQVTQMGQEVILRCVPISNHLYFYWYRQILGQKVEFLVSFYNNEISEKSEIFDDQFSVERPDGSNFTLKIRSTKLEDSAMYFCASRPGLALYEQYFGPGTRLTVT.

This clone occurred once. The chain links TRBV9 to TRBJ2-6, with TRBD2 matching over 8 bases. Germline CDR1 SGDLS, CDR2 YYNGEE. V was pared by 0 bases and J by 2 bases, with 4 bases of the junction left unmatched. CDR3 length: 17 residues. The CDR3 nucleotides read TGTGCCAGCAGCGTAGATCGGGGGGGGCCTGGGGCCAACGTCCTGACTTTC. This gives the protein CASSVDRGGPGANVLTF.

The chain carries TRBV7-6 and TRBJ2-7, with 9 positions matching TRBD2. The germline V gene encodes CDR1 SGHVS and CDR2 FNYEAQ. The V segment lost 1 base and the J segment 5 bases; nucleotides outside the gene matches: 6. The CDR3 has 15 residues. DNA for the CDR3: TGTGCCAGCAGCTTAGGCCCGCGGGAGGGCAACGAGCAGTACTTC. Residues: CASSLGPREGNEQYF.

CDR3 sequence (DNA): TGTGCCAGCAGCTCGGGCTCCTACGAGCAGTACTTC. This codes for CASSSGSYEQYF. This chain links TRBV11-2 with TRBJ2-7; D remains unclear. This CDR3 region has 12 residues. From germline, CDR1 is SGHAT and CDR2 FQNNGV. V was cut by 4 bases and J by 0 bases, with 4 bases left in between.

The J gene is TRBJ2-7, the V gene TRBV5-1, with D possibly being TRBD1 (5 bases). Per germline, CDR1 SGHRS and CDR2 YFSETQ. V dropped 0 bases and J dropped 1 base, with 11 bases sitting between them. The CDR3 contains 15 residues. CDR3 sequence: CASSLGQGSSYEQYF. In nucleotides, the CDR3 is TGCGCCAGCAGCTTGGGGCAGGGTAGTTCCTACGAGCAGTACTTC.

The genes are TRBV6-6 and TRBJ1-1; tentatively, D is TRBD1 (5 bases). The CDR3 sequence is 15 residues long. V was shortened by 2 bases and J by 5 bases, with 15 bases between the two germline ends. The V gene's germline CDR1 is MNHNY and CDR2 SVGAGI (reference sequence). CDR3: CASSYVWGQGTEAFF. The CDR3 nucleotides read TGTGCCAGCAGTTACGTTTGGGGCCAAGGGACTGAAGCTTTCTTT.

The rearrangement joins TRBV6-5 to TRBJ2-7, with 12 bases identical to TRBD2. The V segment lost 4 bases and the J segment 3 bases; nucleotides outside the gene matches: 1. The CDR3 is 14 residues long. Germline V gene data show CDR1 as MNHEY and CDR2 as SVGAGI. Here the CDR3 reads CASSLTSGGYEQYF. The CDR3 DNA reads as TGTGCCAGCAGTTTGACTAGCGGGGGCTACGAGCAGTACTTC.

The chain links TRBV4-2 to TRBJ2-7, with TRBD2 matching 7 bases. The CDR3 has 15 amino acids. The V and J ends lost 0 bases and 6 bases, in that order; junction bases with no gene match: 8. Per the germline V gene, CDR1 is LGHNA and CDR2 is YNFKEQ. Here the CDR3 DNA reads TGTGCCAGCAGCCAAGAAAGGGGACTATTGGCCGAGCAGTACTTC. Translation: CASSQERGLLAEQYF.

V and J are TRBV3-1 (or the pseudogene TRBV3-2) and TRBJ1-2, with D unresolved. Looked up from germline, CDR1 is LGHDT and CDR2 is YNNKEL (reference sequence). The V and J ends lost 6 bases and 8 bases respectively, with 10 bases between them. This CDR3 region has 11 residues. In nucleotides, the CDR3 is TGTGCCAGCAGACATGGTCAAGGCTACACCTTC. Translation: CASRHGQGYTF.

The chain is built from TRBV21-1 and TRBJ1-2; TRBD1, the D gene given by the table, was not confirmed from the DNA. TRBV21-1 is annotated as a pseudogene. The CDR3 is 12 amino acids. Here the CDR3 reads CASRGQGYGYTF. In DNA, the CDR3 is TGTGCCAGCAGGGGACAGGGCTATGGCTACACCTTC.

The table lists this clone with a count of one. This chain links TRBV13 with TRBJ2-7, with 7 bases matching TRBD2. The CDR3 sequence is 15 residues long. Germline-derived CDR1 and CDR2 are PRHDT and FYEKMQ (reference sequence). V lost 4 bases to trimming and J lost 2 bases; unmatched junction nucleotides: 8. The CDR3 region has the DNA TGTGCCAGCAGCTCCCCCCGGGCGGGAGCCTACGAGCAGTACTTC. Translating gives CASSSPRAGAYEQYF.

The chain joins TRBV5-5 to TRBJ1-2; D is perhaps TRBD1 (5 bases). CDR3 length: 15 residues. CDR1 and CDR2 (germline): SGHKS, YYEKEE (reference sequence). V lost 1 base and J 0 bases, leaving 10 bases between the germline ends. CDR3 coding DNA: TGTGCCAGCAGCTTGCGGACAACAACTAACTATGGCTACACCTTC. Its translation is CASSLRTTTNYGYTF.

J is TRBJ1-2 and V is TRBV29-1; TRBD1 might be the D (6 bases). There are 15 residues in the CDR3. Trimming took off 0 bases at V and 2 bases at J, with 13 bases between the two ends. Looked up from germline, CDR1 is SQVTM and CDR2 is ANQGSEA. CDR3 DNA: TGCAGCGTTGAAGACTGGGGGGGCAGCAACTATGGCTACACCTTC. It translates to CSVEDWGGSNYGYTF. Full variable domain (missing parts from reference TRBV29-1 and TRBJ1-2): SAVISQKPSRDICQRGTSLTIQCQVDSQVTMMFWYRQQPGQSLTLIATANQGSEATYESGFVIDKFPISRPNLTFSTLTVSNMSPEDSSIYLCSVEDWGGSNYGYTFGSGTRLTVV.

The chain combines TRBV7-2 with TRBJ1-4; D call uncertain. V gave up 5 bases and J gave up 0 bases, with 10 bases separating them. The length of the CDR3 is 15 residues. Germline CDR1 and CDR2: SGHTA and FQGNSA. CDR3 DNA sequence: TGTGCCAGCAGCCCCAAGCTTACAACTAATGAAAAACTGTTTTTT. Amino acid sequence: CASSPKLTTNEKLFF.

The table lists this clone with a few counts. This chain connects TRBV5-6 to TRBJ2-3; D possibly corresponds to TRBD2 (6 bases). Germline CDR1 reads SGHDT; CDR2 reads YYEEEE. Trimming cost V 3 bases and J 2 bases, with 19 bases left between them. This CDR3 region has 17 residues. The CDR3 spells CASSWTPGTGVTDTQYF. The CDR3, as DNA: TGTGCCAGCAGCTGGACACCCGGGACGGGGGTCACAGATACGCAGTATTTT.

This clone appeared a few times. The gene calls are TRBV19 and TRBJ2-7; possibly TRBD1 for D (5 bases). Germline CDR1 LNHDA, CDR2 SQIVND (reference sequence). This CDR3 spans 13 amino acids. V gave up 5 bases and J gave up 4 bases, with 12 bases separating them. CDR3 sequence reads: CASSATVRYEQYF. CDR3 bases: TGTGCCAGTAGTGCGACAGTCAGGTACGAGCAGTACTTC.

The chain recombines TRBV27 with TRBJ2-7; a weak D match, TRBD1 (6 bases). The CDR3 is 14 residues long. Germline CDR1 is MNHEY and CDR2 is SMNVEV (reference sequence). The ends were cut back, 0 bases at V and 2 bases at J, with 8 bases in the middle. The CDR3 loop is CASSLSQGPYEQYF. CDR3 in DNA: TGTGCCAGCAGTTTATCACAGGGTCCCTACGAGCAGTACTTC.